These 31 T cell receptor beta chains originate from one sample sequenced in a study of blood T cell repertoires in COVID-19. Data came from immunoSEQ multiplex PCR; TCRdb stores just in-frame clones and leaves some out. The table records roughly 200,000 clones, about four fifths of them present only once. Source material: peripheral blood. All receptors derive from a man in his forties or fifties with active or convalescent COVID-19.

J is TRBJ2-7 and V is TRBV27, with 10 bases identical to TRBD1. The germline gives CDR1 MNHEY, CDR2 SMNVEV (reference sequence). The CDR3 length is 16 residues. The ends lost 6 bases at V and 0 bases at J; junction bases unmatched: 8. CDR3 bases: TGTGCCAGCAGAGGCGTTAGGACAGGGGGCTCCTACGAGCAGTACTTC. Its protein is CASRGVRTGGSYEQYF.

The chain carries TRBV6-6 and TRBJ2-7; perhaps TRBD2 as D (6 bases). Germline CDR1 is MNHNY and CDR2 is SVGAGI (reference sequence). The CDR3 spans 13 residues. Trimming took 5 bases from V and 3 from J, leaving 11 bases between them. The CDR3 region has the DNA TGTGCCAGCAGTGCCGCCGGGAGCTACGAGCAGTACTTC. Translating gives CASSAAGSYEQYF.

This clone has a handful of counts. The chain is built from TRBV7-9 and TRBJ2-5, with 8 bases lining up with TRBD1. There are 14 residues in the CDR3. CDR1 is SEHNR and CDR2 is FQNEAQ in the germline V gene (reference sequence). V gave up 4 bases and J gave up 1 base; unmatched junction bases: 2. The CDR3 DNA reads as TGTGCCAGCAGCTCCAGGGGGCTCCAAGAGACCCAGTACTTC. Translated: CASSSRGLQETQYF.

The chain combines TRBV19 with TRBJ1-5; D ambiguous. There are 15 residues in the CDR3. Germline V gene sequence: CDR1 LNHDA, CDR2 SQIVND (reference sequence). Trimming shortened V by 1 base and J by 0 bases, and 7 bases separated the two germline ends. CDR3 amino acids: CASSIGASSNQPQHF. CDR3 in DNA: TGTGCCAGTAGTATAGGTGCCAGTAGCAATCAGCCCCAGCATTTT.

The chain employs TRBV19 and TRBJ1-3; the match to TRBD1 covers 9 bases. Trimming took 4 bases from V and 4 from J; bases not matched to a gene: 5. The germline gives CDR1 LNHDA, CDR2 SQIVND (reference sequence). The CDR3 extends over 15 amino acids. The DNA for the CDR3 is TGTGCCAGTAGTACCCCCGGACAGGGGGGAAACACCATATATTTT. This encodes CASSTPGQGGNTIYF. Using reference TRBV19 and TRBJ1-3 for the parts outside the CDR3, the full variable domain is DGGITQSPKYLFRKEGQNVTLSCEQNLNHDAMYWYRQDPGQGLRLIYYSQIVNDFQKGDIAEGYSVSREKKESFPLTVTSAQKNPTAFYLCASSTPGQGGNTIYFGEGSWLTVV.

The rearrangement joins TRBV3-1 (or the pseudogene TRBV3-2) to TRBJ1-2, with a weak D call TRBD1 (6 bases). The germline V gene has CDR1 LGHDT and CDR2 YNNKEL (reference sequence). The length of the CDR3 is 16 residues. V was shortened by 0 bases and J by 5 bases, with 16 bases between the two germline ends. CDR3 sequence (DNA): TGTGCCAGCAGCCAAGAGGGTACAGGGCGAGGGTATGGCTACACCTTC. Protein: CASSQEGTGRGYGYTF.

The gene calls are TRBV3-1 (or the pseudogene TRBV3-2) and TRBJ2-3; TRBD2 agrees at 7 bases. The V and J ends lost 1 base and 8 bases, in that order; junction bases with no gene match: 3. Germline CDR1 and CDR2: LGHDT and YNNKEL (reference sequence). The CDR3 totals 13 residues. The DNA for the CDR3 is TGTGCCAGCAGCCAAGTGGGGGGGAGTACGCAGTATTTT. Its translation is CASSQVGGSTQYF.

The chain uses TRBV15 and TRBJ1-5, with D possibly being TRBD1 (5 bases). Trimming took off 1 base at V and 7 bases at J, with 14 bases between the two ends. This CDR3 has 15 amino acids. CDR1 LNHNV and CDR2 YYDKDF come from the germline V gene (reference sequence). For the CDR3, the DNA is TGTGCCACCAGCAGAGCTGGGACTCCCGGGCAGCCCCAGCATTTT. Translating it yields CATSRAGTPGQPQHF.

This clone was seen a handful of times. The V gene is TRBV5-1, the J gene TRBJ2-1, with 10 nucleotides matching TRBD2. The germline V gene encodes CDR1 SGHRS and CDR2 YFSETQ. V lost 3 bases, J lost 4 bases, and 7 bases stayed unmatched. CDR3 length equals 16 residues. The DNA for the CDR3 is TGCGCCAGCAGCTGGGAACTAGCGGGGACTTACAATGAGCAGTTCTTC. It yields the protein CASSWELAGTYNEQFF.

V and J are TRBV4-3 and TRBJ2-5; 9 bases fit TRBD2. J lost 5 bases, V lost 1 base, and 8 bases had no gene match. Germline CDR1 and CDR2: LGHNA and YSLEER. The CDR3 runs 16 residues. The CDR3 coding sequence is TGCGCCAGCAGCCAAGGGCGCGGGGGGGGGCAGGAGACCCAGTACTTC. The encoded protein is CASSQGRGGGQETQYF.

V gene TRBV30 combines with J gene TRBJ1-4, with D perhaps TRBD1 (6 bases). This CDR3 is built from 13 residues. V gave up 7 bases and J gave up 3 bases, with 12 bases separating them. Germline-derived CDR1 and CDR2 are GTSNPN and SVGIG (reference sequence). The DNA of the CDR3 is TGTGCCTCACAGGGTAGGCCTAATGAAAAACTGTTTTTT. This gives the protein CASQGRPNEKLFF.

The chain is built from TRBV4-2 and TRBJ2-1; D might be TRBD2 (6 bases). Trimming removed 4 bases from V and 10 bases from J, with 17 bases in between. Germline V gene lookup returns CDR1 LGHNA and CDR2 YNFKEQ. The CDR3 is made up of 14 amino acids. The chain's CDR3 is CASSPRDAIAEQFF. The DNA for the CDR3 is TGTGCCAGCAGCCCGCGGGACGCAATCGCCGAGCAGTTCTTC.

The genes are TRBV19 and TRBJ1-2, with 7 bases lining up with TRBD1. CDR1 is LNHDA and CDR2 is SQIVND in the germline V gene (reference sequence). J gave up 5 bases and V 5 bases, and 5 bases lay outside the gene matches. The CDR3 sequence is 13 residues long. The CDR3, as DNA: TGTGCCAGTAGTTCTCGGGACAGATATGGCTACACCTTC. Amino acid sequence: CASSSRDRYGYTF.

The table lists this clone with a count of one. J is TRBJ1-2 and V is TRBV4-1; 8 bases match TRBD1. Trimming cost V 0 bases and J 7 bases; bases outside gene matches: 4. Germline values: CDR1 MGHRA, CDR2 YSYEKL. This CDR3 has 14 residues. CDR3 sequence reads: CASSQDRGQVGYTF. The DNA of the CDR3 is TGCGCCAGCAGCCAAGACAGGGGGCAGGTTGGCTACACCTTC.

CDR3: CASSVRLLAGGSTDTQYF. For the CDR3, the DNA is TGTGCCAGCAGCGTAAGGCTACTAGCGGGGGGAAGCACAGATACGCAGTATTTT. The genes are TRBV7-8 and TRBJ2-3, with 12 bases lining up with TRBD2. Germline lookup yields CDR1 SGHVS and CDR2 FQNEAQ. The CDR3 loop spans 18 amino acids. The V and J ends lost 5 bases and 0 bases, in that order; junction bases with no gene match: 9.

This clone was observed once. The chain employs TRBV3-1 (or the pseudogene TRBV3-2) and TRBJ2-3, with 9 nucleotides matching TRBD2. Looked up from germline, CDR1 is LGHDT and CDR2 is YNNKEL (reference sequence). The V and J ends lost 1 base and 0 bases, in that order; junction bases with no gene match: 2. The CDR3 contains 16 residues. CDR3 DNA sequence: TGTGCCAGCAGCCAAGTAGCGGGGGCTAGCACAGATACGCAGTATTTT. This gives the protein CASSQVAGASTDTQYF.

This clone was found a few times. In DNA, the CDR3 is TGTGCCAGCAGCCCCGGGGTTTATAACACTGAAGCTTTCTTT. This codes for CASSPGVYNTEAFF. The V and J genes are TRBV7-2 and TRBJ1-1; no clear D gene. The CDR3 is 14 amino acids. Trimming took off 5 bases at V and 2 bases at J, with 12 bases between the two ends. CDR1 and CDR2 (germline): SGHTA, FQGNSA.

J is TRBJ1-5 and V is TRBV5-6; D might be TRBD1 (6 bases). CDR3 length: 15 residues. Germline V CDR1 and CDR2: SGHDT, YYEEEE. Deletions cut 3 bases from V and 6 bases from J, with 16 bases between. The CDR3 nucleotides read TGTGCCAGCAGCTCCAAGGGGGAATGGAGTCAGCCCCAGCATTTT. The encoded protein is CASSSKGEWSQPQHF.

V is TRBV5-4 and J is TRBJ2-7; D may be TRBD2 (6 bases). Trimming removed 4 bases at V and 3 bases at J, with 17 bases between. The CDR3 is 15 amino acids. Germline V CDR1 and CDR2: SGHNT, YYREEE (reference sequence). Here the CDR3 DNA reads TGTGCCAGCAGCCCGGGTGGGACTCAAAACTACGAGCAGTACTTC. It encodes CASSPGGTQNYEQYF.

This clone was counted a few times. The rearrangement links TRBV12-2 to TRBJ2-7; the table's D call, TRBD1, was not checked against the DNA. TRBV12-2 is noted as a pseudogene. This CDR3 is built from 15 residues. The CDR3 sequence is CASRFRQGGNHEQYF. The CDR3 DNA sequence: TGTGCAAGTCGCTTTAGACAGGGAGGCAACCACGAGCAGTACTTC.

The chain couples TRBV30 to TRBJ1-2; D remains ambiguous. V lost 2 bases, J lost 4 bases, and 14 bases lay in between. The CDR3 loop spans 14 amino acids. Germline V gives CDR1 GTSNPN, CDR2 SVGIG (reference sequence). CDR3 nucleotides: TGTGCCTGGAGTACCCACTCGGGAGGCTATGGCTACACCTTC. It is translated as CAWSTHSGGYGYTF.

The genes are TRBV10-1 and TRBJ1-2; possibly TRBD1 for D (5 bases). CDR3 length equals 14 residues. Trimming left V 0 bases short and J 4 bases short, with 9 bases between. CDR1 WNHNN and CDR2 SYGVQD come from the germline V gene (reference sequence). This CDR3 reads CASSESQGPYGYTF. DNA for the CDR3: TGCGCCAGCAGTGAGTCCCAGGGCCCCTATGGCTACACCTTC.

The chain recombines TRBV9 with TRBJ2-3; no clear D. CDR1 is SGDLS and CDR2 is YYNGEE in the germline V gene. The CDR3 sequence is 20 residues long. The V and J ends lost 4 bases and 2 bases respectively, with 29 bases between them. The CDR3 loop reads CASSPKIKVSTPHYTDTQYF. In DNA form, the CDR3 reads TGTGCCAGCAGCCCAAAAATTAAAGTCTCAACGCCGCACTACACAGATACGCAGTATTTT.

V is TRBV6-2 or TRBV6-3 and J is TRBJ1-1; tentatively, D is TRBD1 (5 bases). The germline CDR1 and CDR2 sequences are MNHEY and SVGEGT. V lost 6 bases to trimming and J lost 6 bases, with 14 bases between them. This CDR3 contains 13 residues. Here the CDR3 DNA reads TGTGCCAGCAGCAAAGGTCCGGGGGCTGAAGCTTTCTTT. Translating gives CASSKGPGAEAFF.

This rearrangement joins TRBV6-1 to TRBJ2-3; TRBD2 agrees at 8 bases. Germline values: CDR1 MNHNS, CDR2 SASEGT. CDR3 length: 15 amino acids. After removal of 3 bases from V and 3 bases from J, the junction contained 5 bases not matched to a gene. In DNA, the CDR3 is TGTGCCAGCAGTGAGTCCGGGACTAGAACAGATACGCAGTATTTT. It specifies CASSESGTRTDTQYF.

The chain uses TRBV5-1 and TRBJ2-1, with a possible D match to TRBD2 (6 bases). Per the germline V gene, CDR1 is SGHRS and CDR2 is YFSETQ. Trimming cost V 5 bases and J 0 bases, with 12 bases left between them. This CDR3 contains 15 residues. CDR3 loop: CASRFSGSSYNEQFF. Written as DNA, the CDR3 is TGCGCCAGCAGGTTTAGCGGAAGCTCCTACAATGAGCAGTTCTTC.

This chain connects TRBV30 to TRBJ2-1, with a weak D call TRBD2 (6 bases). Germline-derived CDR1 and CDR2 are GTSNPN and SVGIG (reference sequence). V was cut by 3 bases and J by 8 bases, with 17 bases left in between. The CDR3 contains 14 residues. The CDR3 sequence: CAWSVPGLRDEQFF. CDR3 sequence (DNA): TGTGCCTGGAGCGTCCCGGGACTTAGGGATGAGCAGTTCTTC.

This chain connects TRBV5-1 to TRBJ1-1; no firm D call. Looked up from germline, CDR1 is SGHRS and CDR2 is YFSETQ. This CDR3 spans 13 amino acids. V lost 2 bases, J lost 4 bases, and 9 bases lay in between. DNA of the CDR3: TGCGCCAGCAGCTTAAACGGGTTCACTGAAGCTTTCTTT. Protein: CASSLNGFTEAFF.

The chain joins TRBV30 to TRBJ1-1; D is perhaps TRBD1 (5 bases). The CDR3 contains 14 residues. The V gene lost 5 bases and the J gene lost 4 bases, with 17 bases spanning the gap. Germline CDR1 reads GTSNPN; CDR2 reads SVGIG (reference sequence). The CDR3 DNA reads as TGTGCCTGGGAGAGACCCTCACAGGTCACTGAAGCTTTCTTT. Residues: CAWERPSQVTEAFF.

This clone was recorded once. The rearrangement links TRBV7-2 to TRBJ1-1; no definite D call. CDR1 is SGHTA, CDR2 FQGNSA, per germline. Trimming pared 3 bases from V and 0 bases from J, leaving 8 bases between. The CDR3 extends over 14 amino acids. CDR3 DNA: TGTGCCAGCAGCTTTAGGGAGATGAACACTGAAGCTTTCTTT. Its translation is CASSFREMNTEAFF.

The chain combines TRBV12-3 or TRBV12-4 with TRBJ1-1, with D possibly matching TRBD1 (5 bases). The CDR3 has 13 residues. Trimming removed 2 bases from V and 5 bases from J, with 9 bases in between. In DNA form, the CDR3 reads TGTGCCAGCAGTTTAACTAAGGGGACTGAAGCTTTCTTT. This translates into CASSLTKGTEAFF.